This TCR beta chain was captured in a study of technical replicates of blood from a handful of donors. Profiling relied on immunoSEQ multiplex PCR, and the TCRdb table lists in-frame clones only, not all of them. The repertoire includes roughly 13,000 clones, approximately 84% of them detected once, and approximately 10% sits in the top ten. Looked up from germline, CDR1 is SGHRS and CDR2 is YFSETQ. V dropped 4 bases and J dropped 6; count of bases not matched to a gene: 10. The CDR3 is 15 residues long. Sequences were obtained from PBMCs. V gene TRBV5-1 combines with J gene TRBJ1-2, with TRBD1 identical over 9 bases. This receptor was obtained from a human donor in good health. The CDR3 coding sequence is TGCGCCAGCAGCCTGAGAACCGGGACAGGGAATGGCTACACCTTC. Protein: CASSLRTGTGNGYTF.